Presented here are 20 T cell receptor beta chains from one specimen sequenced in a study of CD8+ T cells in alopecia areata. The treatment is: oral pan-JAK inhibitor, 5-10 mg twice daily. Extracted from the samples, RNA was reverse transcribed into cDNA to serve as the sequencing template. This table comes from immunoSEQ multiplex PCR, and its TCRdb copy is limited to in-frame clones, with some not included. The sample yields roughly 220,000 clones, roughly two fifths seen once. The sequenced sample was CD4+ T cells sorted from blood, obtained at approximately week 30, from a patient treated with tofacitinib. Receptor source: a human donor with alopecia areata.

The gene calls are TRBV9 and TRBJ1-2; a weak D match, TRBD1 (5 bases). The V end was cut by 5 bases, the J end by 4 bases, with 21 bases between. The CDR3 loop spans 16 amino acids. Looked up from germline, CDR1 is SGDLS and CDR2 is YYNGEE. The CDR3 DNA reads TGTGCCAGCAGTGGCGGCCCGGGGGGGAGTTCCTATGGCTACACCTTC. Translated: CASSGGPGGSSYGYTF.

This chain joins TRBV4-1 and TRBJ2-7, with a weak D call TRBD2 (6 bases). Germline loops: CDR1 MGHRA, CDR2 YSYEKL. The CDR3 has 16 residues. The germline V and J ends were trimmed by 5 bases and 3 bases, with 20 bases remaining between them. CDR3 in DNA: TGCGCCAGCAGCTCCCCGGGGCGGAGGGAGCACTACGAGCAGTACTTC. It yields the protein CASSSPGRREHYEQYF.

The V gene is TRBV4-2, the J gene TRBJ2-7; D not resolved. The CDR3 is 14 amino acids. V was clipped by 0 bases and J by 3 bases, with 9 bases between them. Germline assignment: CDR1 LGHNA and CDR2 YNFKEQ. In DNA form, the CDR3 reads TGTGCCAGCAGCCAAGATCGTTCGGGCTACGAGCAGTACTTC. Translated: CASSQDRSGYEQYF.

The chain carries TRBV18 and TRBJ1-2, with a possible D match to TRBD1 (6 bases). The V end lost 0 bases, the J end lost 7 bases, and 12 bases lay between the germline ends. Looked up from germline, CDR1 is KGHSH and CDR2 is LQKENI. The CDR3 has 14 amino acids. CDR3 nucleotides: TGTGCCAGCTCACCACCCACAGGGTATAGTGGCTACACCTTC. Translation gives CASSPPTGYSGYTF.

This chain uses TRBV30 with TRBJ1-1; 9 bases line up with TRBD1. Germline CDR1 GTSNPN, CDR2 SVGIG (reference sequence). With V trimmed by 6 bases and J by 5 bases, 7 bases remained unmatched. The CDR3 length is 13 residues. CDR3 DNA: TGTGCCTGCATACAGGGGGCCGTGACTGAAGCTTTCTTT. Translated: CACIQGAVTEAFF.

The gene calls are TRBV18 and TRBJ2-2, with D hard to call. The CDR3 sequence is 12 residues long. V dropped 9 bases and J dropped 4 bases, with 9 bases sitting between them. Per germline, CDR1 KGHSH and CDR2 LQKENI. CDR3 sequence: CASAPGTGELFF. The DNA for the CDR3 is TGTGCCAGTGCTCCAGGCACCGGGGAGCTGTTTTTT. Supplemented by reference TRBV18 and TRBJ2-2, the full variable domain reads NAGVMQNPRHLVRRRGQEARLRCSPMKGHSHVYWYRQLPEEGLKFMVYLQKENIIDESGMPKERFSAEFPKEGPSILRIQQVVRGDSAAYFCASAPGTGELFFGEGSRLTVL.

This clone was seen a few times. The CDR3 nucleotides read TGTGCCAGCAGCCCCCTGGGGGGCGCGCGAACCGGGGAGCTGTTTTTT. Residues: CASSPLGGARTGELFF. The chain employs TRBV7-8 and TRBJ2-2; the D gene could be TRBD1 or TRBD2 (6 bases each). Trimming left V 5 bases short and J 5 bases short, with 18 bases between. The germline V gene encodes CDR1 SGHVS and CDR2 FQNEAQ. This CDR3 is 16 amino acids long.

This chain joins TRBV7-2 and TRBJ1-2; the D is unclear. Looked up from germline, CDR1 is SGHTA and CDR2 is FQGNSA. The CDR3 is 14 residues long. Trimming shortened V by 4 bases and J by 4 bases, and 13 bases separated the two germline ends. In DNA, the CDR3 is TGTGCCAGCAGCTCGTATACTACCCCCTATGGCTACACCTTC. Residues: CASSSYTTPYGYTF.

This rearrangement joins TRBV18 to TRBJ2-1, with D possibly TRBD2 on 5 matching bases. The germline V gene encodes CDR1 KGHSH and CDR2 LQKENI. The CDR3 is 16 residues long. V was cut by 1 base and J by 2 bases, with 12 bases left in between. The CDR3 region is CASSPRSYGTYNEQFF. The CDR3 region has the DNA TGTGCCAGCTCACCACGAAGCTACGGGACCTACAATGAGCAGTTCTTC. The full variable domain, with the rest looked up from reference TRBV18 and TRBJ2-1, is NAGVMQNPRHLVRRRGQEARLRCSPMKGHSHVYWYRQLPEEGLKFMVYLQKENIIDESGMPKERFSAEFPKEGPSILRIQQVVRGDSAAYFCASSPRSYGTYNEQFFGPGTRLTVL.

The V gene is TRBV6-6, the J gene TRBJ2-5; D perhaps matches TRBD2 (5 bases). From germline, CDR1 is MNHNY and CDR2 SVGAGI (reference sequence). The V and J ends lost 6 bases and 5 bases respectively, with 16 bases between them. The CDR3 is 14 amino acids. CDR3 coding DNA: TGTGCCAGCAGGACCTCGCCGGGATCGGAGACCCAGTACTTC. Its translation: CASRTSPGSETQYF.

The chain uses TRBV5-1 and TRBJ2-4, with 10 nucleotides matching TRBD1. The germline V gene has CDR1 SGHRS and CDR2 YFSETQ. J was trimmed by 5 bases and V by 3 bases; bases with no gene match: 5. The CDR3 length is 15 residues. The CDR3 region has the DNA TGCGCCAGCAGCTACCACGGACAGGGGGAAAACATTCAGTACTTC. It is translated as CASSYHGQGENIQYF.

In its sample, this clone was seen a few times. Other DNA variants within this sample encode the same CDR3. V usage is TRBV5-1 and J usage is TRBJ2-5; D is ambiguous. The CDR3 runs 12 residues. Germline values: CDR1 SGHRS, CDR2 YFSETQ. V dropped 0 bases and J dropped 4 bases, with 4 bases sitting between them. CDR3 DNA: TGCGCCAGCAGCTTGGACTCAGAGACCCAGTACTTC. Amino acids: CASSLDSETQYF.

The chain is built from TRBV10-3 and TRBJ2-3, with 7 nucleotides matching TRBD2. V was pared by 6 bases and J by 0 bases, with 6 bases of the junction left unmatched. Germline values: CDR1 ENHRY, CDR2 SYGVKD. This CDR3 comprises 15 residues. CDR3 region: CAISGGSGSTDTQYF. In nucleotides, the CDR3 is TGTGCCATCAGCGGGGGTAGCGGGAGCACAGATACGCAGTATTTT.

This clone was seen a few times. The chain is built from TRBV18 and TRBJ1-3, with D possibly matching TRBD1 (6 bases). V lost 6 bases and J lost 3, with 15 bases in between. Germline V gene data show CDR1 as KGHSH and CDR2 as LQKENI. The CDR3 totals 15 residues. CDR3 protein: CASSAPSGVGNTIYF. The DNA of the CDR3 is TGTGCCAGCTCGGCCCCTTCAGGGGTTGGAAACACCATATATTTT.

The rearrangement joins TRBV30 to TRBJ2-6; 8 positions agree with TRBD1. The CDR3 is 16 residues long. Unmatched junction bases numbered 5, after V lost 3 bases and J lost 1 base. Germline values: CDR1 GTSNPN, CDR2 SVGIG (reference sequence). The CDR3 spells CAWRDRDLSGANVLTF. The CDR3 region has the DNA TGTGCCTGGAGGGACAGGGATTTATCTGGGGCCAACGTCCTGACTTTC.

Notes on this clone: A junction boundary mismatches the germline segment, possibly from a read error. V usage is TRBV2 and J usage is TRBJ2-1, with D unclear. CDR1 is SNHLY and CDR2 is FYNNEI in the germline V gene. The CDR3 loop spans 11 amino acids. Here the CDR3 reads CASSDYTTRLF. The CDR3 DNA reads as TGTGCCAGCAGTGACTACACAACCCGGCTCTTC.

This clone was detected a few times. This rearrangement joins TRBV30 to TRBJ2-7, with TRBD2 matching 7 bases. CDR3 length: 14 amino acids. Germline CDR1 reads GTSNPN; CDR2 reads SVGIG (reference sequence). Trimming at V came to 5 bases and at J to 0 bases, leaving 7 bases not matched to a gene. CDR3 DNA sequence: TGTGCCTGGGAGGCTAGCGGTGGCTCCTACGAGCAGTACTTC. Translated, it gives CAWEASGGSYEQYF.

This clone has more than one count but fewer than ten. J is TRBJ1-2 and V is TRBV30; TRBD1 matches 11 bases. The CDR3 is 14 amino acids. CDR1 and CDR2 (germline): GTSNPN, SVGIG (reference sequence). Trimming took 4 bases from V and 4 from J; bases not matched to a gene: 5. CDR3 region: CAWNSGQGGYGYTF. As DNA, the CDR3 is TGTGCCTGGAACTCGGGACAGGGGGGCTATGGCTACACCTTC.

The J gene is TRBJ2-7, the V gene TRBV20-1; 7 bases align to TRBD1. CDR1 is DFQATT, CDR2 SNEGSKA, per germline (reference sequence). The J segment lost 5 bases and the V segment lost 5 bases, leaving 3 bases of the junction unmatched. The CDR3 has 11 amino acids. CDR3 coding DNA: TGCAGTGCTCGAACAGGGGACGAGCAGTACTTC. The encoded protein is CSARTGDEQYF.

The chain combines TRBV29-1 with TRBJ2-7; D gene unclear. Germline V gives CDR1 SQVTM, CDR2 ANQGSEA. The V end was cut by 0 bases, the J end by 0 bases, with 12 bases between. The CDR3 contains 15 residues. CDR3 nucleotide sequence: TGCAGCGTTGAAGATCAATTAGGCAGCTCCTACGAGCAGTACTTC. Its translation is CSVEDQLGSSYEQYF.